This T cell receptor (beta chain) was sequenced in a study of T cell responses to AZD1222 COVID-19 vaccine. General study results and limits: Across spike, vaccine-associated CD4 TCRs were found, dominant at 160-218 and 743-854. The breadth and depth of Spike-specific TCRs increased once two AZD1222 doses had been given.

Repertoires were generated with immunoSEQ multiplex PCR, while TCRdb's copy carries only in-frame clones and drops some. The sample holds some 130,000 clones, 84% seen once. Looked up from germline, CDR1 is MNHEY and CDR2 is SMNVEV (reference sequence). The CDR3 totals 15 residues. J was trimmed by 4 bases and V by 5 bases; bases with no gene match: 6. Remarks on this clone: What it binds is unknown.

This TCR derives from an adult in good health. Sequenced material: peripheral blood, taken on day 0 of AZD1222 vaccination. This rearrangement joins TRBV27 to TRBJ1-2; 11 bases align to TRBD1. CDR3 residues: CASSPRDRGVYGYTF. For the CDR3, the DNA is TGTGCCAGCAGTCCCCGGGACAGGGGGGTCTATGGCTACACCTTC.